These 26 T cell receptor beta chains originate from one sample sequenced in a study of Ad26.COV2.S vaccination and SARS-CoV-2 variants. Sequenced by immunoSEQ multiplex PCR; TCRdb stores in-frame clones only, minus some. Among 300,000 to 400,000 clones listed, about nine tenths were seen once. Treatment given: around 19 received Ad26.COV2.S at low or high dose, single or two shots; 5 received placebo; per-sample allocation not given. The samples date from day 63 after the first vaccine or placebo injection. The starting material was peripheral blood, obtained in a trial of Ad26.COV2.S vaccine versus placebo. The receptors derive from a person aged 18-65 years who received the Ad26.COV2.S COVID-19 vaccine or a placebo.

The V gene is TRBV7-3, the J gene TRBJ2-1; TRBD2 agrees at 9 bases. Germline CDR1 reads SGHTA; CDR2 reads FQGTGA. The V and J ends lost 0 bases and 15 bases, in that order; junction bases with no gene match: 6. The CDR3 loop spans 13 amino acids. CDR3 amino acids: CASSLTLAGQVFF. Here the CDR3 DNA reads TGTGCCAGCAGCTTAACCCTAGCGGGGCAAGTGTTCTTC. Filled out from reference TRBV7-3 and TRBJ2-1, the complete variable domain reads GAGVSQTPSNKVTEKGKYVELRCDPISGHTALYWYRQSLGQGPEFLIYFQGTGAADDSGLPNDRFFAVRPEGSVSTLKIQRTERGDSAVYLCASSLTLAGQVFFGPGTRLTVL.

The rearrangement uses TRBV5-4 and TRBJ1-1, with no clear D. This CDR3 comprises 15 residues. V was trimmed by 4 bases and J by 1 base, leaving 14 bases between them. Germline V CDR1 and CDR2: SGHNT, YYREEE (reference sequence). The CDR3 DNA sequence: TGTGCCAGCAGCCCTGAAACGGGCCAGAACACTGAAGCTTTCTTT. Protein: CASSPETGQNTEAFF.

This chain links TRBV7-6 with TRBJ1-3; TRBD1 agrees at 7 bases. The CDR3 totals 15 residues. The germline gives CDR1 SGHVS, CDR2 FNYEAQ. The V and J ends lost 5 bases and 2 bases, in that order; junction bases with no gene match: 6. The CDR3 protein is CASSLTTGAGNTIYF. The CDR3 DNA follows: TGTGCCAGCAGCCTTACCACAGGGGCTGGAAACACCATATATTTT. Full variable domain (missing parts from reference TRBV7-6 and TRBJ1-3): GAGVSQSPRYKVTKRGQDVALRCDPISGHVSLYWYRQALGQGPEFLTYFNYEAQQDKSGLPNDRFSAERPEGSISTLTIQRTEQRDSAMYRCASSLTTGAGNTIYFGEGSWLTVV.

V usage is TRBV6-1 and J usage is TRBJ2-1, with 8 bases fitting TRBD2. From germline, CDR1 is MNHNS and CDR2 SASEGT. This CDR3 spans 13 amino acids. The J segment lost 11 bases and the V segment lost 2 bases, leaving 5 bases of the junction unmatched. DNA of the CDR3: TGTGCCAGCAGTGAACTAGGCGGGGGGAAGCAGTTCTTC. Amino acid sequence: CASSELGGGKQFF.

The J gene is TRBJ2-4, the V gene TRBV3-1 (or the pseudogene TRBV3-2); TRBD1 aligns across 12 bases. CDR3 length: 19 residues. J lost 1 base, V lost 5 bases, and 12 bases had no gene match. The germline V gene encodes CDR1 LGHDT and CDR2 YNNKEL (reference sequence). The CDR3 here is CASSGRDRGRLDAKNIQYF. The DNA of the CDR3 is TGTGCCAGCAGCGGAAGGGACAGGGGGCGCTTGGACGCCAAAAACATTCAGTACTTC.

The chain uses TRBV9 and TRBJ2-5; 11 bases are shared with TRBD2. CDR3 length equals 15 residues. Per germline, CDR1 SGDLS and CDR2 YYNGEE. V lost 3 bases and J lost 4; bases outside the gene matches: 5. This CDR3 reads CASSAGLAGLETQYF. The CDR3 nucleotides are TGTGCCAGCAGCGCCGGACTAGCGGGCCTAGAGACCCAGTACTTC.

This chain connects TRBV4-3 to TRBJ2-7; 8 positions agree with TRBD2. This CDR3 is built from 17 residues. Germline V gene lookup returns CDR1 LGHNA and CDR2 YSLEER. V was pared by 0 bases and J by 3 bases, with 10 bases of the junction left unmatched. CDR3 sequence (DNA): TGCGCCAGCAGCCAAGAATGGCCGCGACTAGCGATCTACGAGCAGTACTTC. Translation gives CASSQEWPRLAIYEQYF.

This chain uses TRBV27 with TRBJ1-6; D perhaps matches TRBD1 (5 bases). The length of the CDR3 is 16 residues. V lost 3 bases and J lost 5, with 14 bases in between. Germline lookup yields CDR1 MNHEY and CDR2 SMNVEV (reference sequence). The CDR3 DNA reads TGTGCCAGCAGTTTGGGGGGGTGGATAGATAATTCACCCCTCCACTTT. It is translated as CASSLGGWIDNSPLHF.

The chain is built from TRBV7-9 and TRBJ2-6, with a tentative D call TRBD2 (6 bases). Looked up from germline, CDR1 is SEHNR and CDR2 is FQNEAQ (reference sequence). The CDR3 totals 19 residues. With 1 base removed from V and 0 bases from J, the gap between germline ends came to 16 bases. CDR3 coding DNA: TGTGCCAGCAGCTTAGTGTTTGGGGGGTTAAGCTCTGGGGCCAACGTCCTGACTTTC. Residues: CASSLVFGGLSSGANVLTF.

J is TRBJ1-2 and V is TRBV7-6; 7 bases line up with TRBD1. V was clipped by 5 bases and J by 4 bases; unmatched bases: 4. This CDR3 is built from 13 residues. Per the germline V gene, CDR1 is SGHVS and CDR2 is FNYEAQ. Here the CDR3 DNA reads TGTGCCAGCAGCCTGGGACAGATCTATGGCTACACCTTC. This translates into CASSLGQIYGYTF.

The J gene is TRBJ1-1, the V gene TRBV7-9; 8 bases match TRBD1. This CDR3 has 12 amino acids. Germline CDR1 SEHNR, CDR2 FQNEAQ (reference sequence). With 3 bases clipped from V and 9 bases from J, the junction kept 3 bases outside the gene matches. CDR3 DNA sequence: TGTGCCAGCAGCTTGGACAGGGAGAAAGCTTTCTTT. This gives the protein CASSLDREKAFF. The whole variable domain, filled in from reference TRBV7-9 and TRBJ1-1, reads DTGVSQNPRHKITKRGQNVTFRCDPISEHNRLYWYRQTLGQGPEFLTYFQNEAQLEKSRLLSDRFSAERPKGSFSTLEIQRTEQGDSAMYLCASSLDREKAFFGQGTRLTVV.

The rearrangement joins TRBV6-1 to TRBJ2-5; TRBD1 is a possible D gene (6 bases). The germline V gene has CDR1 MNHNS and CDR2 SASEGT. Trimming took 2 bases from V and 7 from J, leaving 11 bases between them. The CDR3 sequence is 13 residues long. The CDR3 DNA is TGTGCCAGCAGTGAAAGGGGGAGTGGGACCCAGTACTTC. Translation: CASSERGSGTQYF.

The J gene is TRBJ1-1, the V gene TRBV4-2; the match to TRBD1 covers 8 bases. V was pared by 0 bases and J by 2 bases, with 5 bases of the junction left unmatched. Germline values: CDR1 LGHNA, CDR2 YNFKEQ. The CDR3 is 16 residues long. DNA of the CDR3: TGTGCCAGCAGCCAAGATCGTACAGGGGGAAACACTGAAGCTTTCTTT. Amino acid sequence: CASSQDRTGGNTEAFF.

V and J are TRBV4-1 and TRBJ1-6; 7 bases match TRBD1. V trimming: 5 bases; J trimming: 6 bases; junction bases outside the gene matches: 13. The CDR3 is 17 amino acids. The germline V gene encodes CDR1 MGHRA and CDR2 YSYEKL. CDR3 sequence: CASSEASPGTANSPLHF. The CDR3 region has the DNA TGCGCCAGCAGCGAAGCCAGTCCCGGGACAGCTAATTCACCCCTCCACTTT.

This chain connects TRBV12-5 to TRBJ1-6, with unresolved D. Trimming removed 4 bases from V and 0 bases from J, with 19 bases in between. The CDR3 covers 19 residues. The V gene's germline CDR1 is LGHNT and CDR2 FRNRAP. The CDR3, as DNA: TGTGCTAGTGGTTCATCGTCCGGTGACCCAAGCTCCTATAATTCACCCCTCCACTTT. The encoded protein is CASGSSSGDPSSYNSPLHF. The full variable domain, completed using reference TRBV12-5 and TRBJ1-6, is DARVTQTPRHKVTEMGQEVTMRCQPILGHNTVFWYRQTMMQGLELLAYFRNRAPLDDSGMPKDRFSAEMPDATLATLKIQPSEPRDSAVYFCASGSSSGDPSSYNSPLHFGNGTRLTVT.

The count of this clone is one. The V and J genes are TRBV7-6 and TRBJ1-1; no clear D gene. V was cut by 5 bases and J by 3 bases, with 16 bases left in between. The CDR3 is 15 residues long. Germline V lookup: CDR1 SGHVS, CDR2 FNYEAQ. The CDR3 reads CASSQGGDLDTEAFF. Written as DNA, the CDR3 is TGTGCCAGCAGCCAAGGTGGGGATTTGGACACTGAAGCTTTCTTT.

The rearrangement joins TRBV13 to TRBJ1-2; D not certain. The CDR3 covers 17 residues. CDR1 and CDR2 from the germline V gene are PRHDT and FYEKMQ (reference sequence). V was trimmed by 0 bases and J by 8 bases, leaving 22 bases between them. The CDR3 coding sequence is TGTGCCAGCAGCTTAGGGGCAGCCCGCGGTCAACCCCAGGGCTACACCTTC. This codes for CASSLGAARGQPQGYTF. Full variable domain (missing parts from reference TRBV13 and TRBJ1-2): AAGVIQSPRHLIKEKRETATLKCYPIPRHDTVYWYQQGPGQDPQFLISFYEKMQSDKGSIPDRFSAQQFSDYHSELNMSSLELGDSALYFCASSLGAARGQPQGYTFGSGTRLTVV.

The chain carries TRBV7-6 and TRBJ1-3; 9 nucleotides line up with TRBD1. CDR3 length equals 14 residues. Looked up from germline, CDR1 is SGHVS and CDR2 is FNYEAQ. The V gene end was trimmed by 5 bases and the J gene end by 9 bases; junction bases not matched to a gene: 8. In nucleotides, the CDR3 is TGTGCCAGCAGCCCGGGACAGGGCCGTGTCACCATATATTTT. The encoded protein is CASSPGQGRVTIYF.

This chain links TRBV30 with TRBJ2-5; D is tentatively TRBD1 or TRBD2 (7 bases each). V lost 0 bases and J lost 3, with 14 bases in between. CDR1 is GTSNPN, CDR2 SVGIG, per germline (reference sequence). The CDR3 has 15 residues. The CDR3 DNA reads as TGTGCCTGGAGTGTACTGGGAGGGGGCAAAGAGACCCAGTACTTC. It translates to CAWSVLGGGKETQYF.

The chain carries TRBV27 and TRBJ2-2, with TRBD1 matching 7 bases. V gave up 2 bases and J gave up 7 bases; unmatched junction bases: 7. CDR1 and CDR2 from the germline V gene are MNHEY and SMNVEV (reference sequence). The CDR3 is made up of 15 amino acids. CDR3 coding DNA: TGTGCCAGCAGTTTAAATAGGGGGCCGAGCGGGGAGCTGTTTTTT. It is translated as CASSLNRGPSGELFF.

This chain links TRBV5-4 with TRBJ1-2; TRBD1 might be the D (6 bases). The CDR3 has 15 amino acids. The germline CDR1 and CDR2 sequences are SGHNT and YYREEE (reference sequence). V gave up 3 bases and J gave up 7 bases, with 19 bases separating them. The CDR3 region is CASSSRTVSAGGYTF. For the CDR3, the DNA is TGTGCCAGCAGCTCCAGGACAGTCTCAGCGGGTGGCTACACCTTC.

The chain links TRBV15 to TRBJ1-3; a weak D match, TRBD1 (5 bases). Trimming cost V 4 bases and J 3 bases, with 10 bases left between them. The CDR3 has 14 residues. Germline V gene sequence: CDR1 LNHNV, CDR2 YYDKDF (reference sequence). This chain's CDR3 is CATSNRRFGNTIYF. The CDR3 region has the DNA TGTGCCACCAGCAACAGGAGATTTGGAAACACCATATATTTT.

This chain joins TRBV9 and TRBJ1-2; 8 bases match TRBD1. Germline CDR1 is SGDLS and CDR2 is YYNGEE. The CDR3 runs to 15 residues. J gave up 0 bases and V 0 bases, and 1 base lay outside the gene matches. Here the CDR3 reads CASSVGQGSNYGYTF. DNA for the CDR3: TGTGCCAGCAGCGTAGGACAGGGGTCTAACTATGGCTACACCTTC. The variable domain in full, completed from reference TRBV9 and TRBJ1-2, reads DSGVTQTPKHLITATGQRVTLRCSPRSGDLSVYWYQQSLDQGLQFLIQYYNGEERAKGNILERFSAQQFPDLHSELNLSSLELGDSALYFCASSVGQGSNYGYTFGSGTRLTVV.

In DNA form, the CDR3 reads TGTGCCAGCAGCGTAGCTCAGAGGGGTCGAACCTACAATGAGCAGTTCTTC. It translates to CASSVAQRGRTYNEQFF. This chain uses TRBV9 with TRBJ2-1; the D call may be TRBD1 or TRBD2 (5 bases each). V lost 0 bases, J lost 2 bases, and 15 bases lay in between. The CDR3 loop spans 17 amino acids. The V gene's germline CDR1 is SGDLS and CDR2 YYNGEE. Using reference TRBV9 and TRBJ2-1 for the parts outside the CDR3, the full variable domain is DSGVTQTPKHLITATGQRVTLRCSPRSGDLSVYWYQQSLDQGLQFLIQYYNGEERAKGNILERFSAQQFPDLHSELNLSSLELGDSALYFCASSVAQRGRTYNEQFFGPGTRLTVL.

The genes are TRBV2 and TRBJ2-1; weak D call: TRBD2 (6 bases). Trimming removed 4 bases at V and 1 base at J, with 11 bases between. Germline V lookup: CDR1 SNHLY, CDR2 FYNNEI. The CDR3 loop spans 15 amino acids. The CDR3 loop reads CASSVEGESYNEQFF. CDR3 bases: TGTGCCAGCAGTGTGGAGGGAGAGTCCTACAATGAGCAGTTCTTC.

V and J are TRBV14 and TRBJ1-3; no firm D call. Germline values: CDR1 SGHDN, CDR2 FVKESK. The length of the CDR3 is 14 residues. Trimming took off 1 base at V and 6 bases at J, with 10 bases between the two ends. The CDR3 nucleotides are TGTGCCAGCAGCCAAGTAGGGCACTTAAACACCATATATTTT. Protein sequence: CASSQVGHLNTIYF.